This is a list of T cell receptor beta chains from one sample in a study of cytomegalovirus exposure and HLA in healthy donors. The repertoire was sequenced with immunoSEQ multiplex PCR; TCRdb's copy has only in-frame clones and lacks some. The sample shows under 300,000 clones, 70% to 90% of them seen only once. Sequencing input: PBMCs. The source is a woman in her late teens or twenties in good health and CMV-seronegative. Each CDR3 is given with its conserved first and last residue. Each record gives: V gene, clone size, J gene, D gene, CDR3 DNA, CDR3 protein. A D gene is named only where the DNA matches it firmly. Clone size appears in some rows only: once, few, many, or a class for an expanded clone.

v_call: TRBV7-3
clone_size: -
j_call: TRBJ2-7
d_call: TRBD1
cdr3_nt: TGTGCCAGCAGCTTACAGGGGGCAGGCGAGCAGTACTTC
cdr3_aa: CASSLQGAGEQYF

v_call: TRBV4-1
clone_size: -
j_call: TRBJ2-1
d_call: -
cdr3_nt: TGCGCCAGCAGCCAAGCCTATCGTGCCTACAATGAGCAGTTCTTC
cdr3_aa: CASSQAYRAYNEQFF

v_call: TRBV6-5
clone_size: -
j_call: TRBJ2-1
d_call: -
cdr3_nt: TGTGCCAGCAGTTACTCGATGGGGACTCGGGATGAGCAGTTCTTC
cdr3_aa: CASSYSMGTRDEQFF

v_call: TRBV4-3
clone_size: -
j_call: TRBJ2-1
d_call: TRBD1
cdr3_nt: TGCGCCAGCAGCCAAGATCTAGCGGACAGGGGGAACTCCTACAATGAGCAGTTCTTC
cdr3_aa: CASSQDLADRGNSYNEQFF

v_call: TRBV18
clone_size: -
j_call: TRBJ1-5
d_call: -
cdr3_nt: TGTGCCAGCTCACCAAGAGGACGGGGTAGCAATCAGCCCCAGCATTTT
cdr3_aa: CASSPRGRGSNQPQHF

v_call: TRBV7-2
clone_size: -
j_call: TRBJ1-1
d_call: -
cdr3_nt: TGTGCCAGCAAGCGCCAACCGAACACTGAAGCTTTCTTT
cdr3_aa: CASKRQPNTEAFF

v_call: TRBV25-1
clone_size: once
j_call: TRBJ2-1
d_call: -
cdr3_nt: TGTGCCACCTCTAATGGAGGGGCTTATTACAATGAGCAGTTCTTC
cdr3_aa: CATSNGGAYYNEQFF

v_call: TRBV6-5
clone_size: once
j_call: TRBJ1-1
d_call: TRBD1
cdr3_nt: TGTGCCAGCAGACATGACAGGGTGGACACTGAAGCTTTCTTT
cdr3_aa: CASRHDRVDTEAFF

v_call: TRBV10-2
clone_size: -
j_call: TRBJ1-2
d_call: -
cdr3_nt: TGCGCCAGCAGGACAGTTCCCTATGGCTACACCTTC
cdr3_aa: CASRTVPYGYTF

v_call: TRBV19
clone_size: -
j_call: TRBJ2-2
d_call: -
cdr3_nt: TGTGCCAGTAGTTCAGTACGAGGGTCGTTCACCGGGGAGCTGTTTTTT
cdr3_aa: CASSSVRGSFTGELFF

v_call: TRBV10-3
clone_size: once
j_call: TRBJ1-6
d_call: -
cdr3_nt: TGTGCCATCAGTGAGGTCCCAGGGATTAATTCACCCCTCCACTTT
cdr3_aa: CAISEVPGINSPLHF

v_call: TRBV5-1
clone_size: -
j_call: TRBJ1-2
d_call: TRBD1
cdr3_nt: TGCGCCAGCAGCCCACCGGGACAGGGTGGCTATGGCTACACCTTC
cdr3_aa: CASSPPGQGGYGYTF

v_call: TRBV7-9
clone_size: once
j_call: TRBJ1-1
d_call: -
cdr3_nt: TGTGCCAGCAGCTTAGGCAAGACAGAAAACCGTGAAGCTTTCTTT
cdr3_aa: CASSLGKTENREAFF

v_call: TRBV5-1
clone_size: -
j_call: TRBJ1-1
d_call: -
cdr3_nt: TGCGCCAGCAGCTCAATTGGGAGGTCAAACACTGAAGCTTTCTTT
cdr3_aa: CASSSIGRSNTEAFF

v_call: TRBV28
clone_size: -
j_call: TRBJ1-2
d_call: -
cdr3_nt: TGTGCCAGCAGTTCGCCCAGGAAGGGCTACACCTTC
cdr3_aa: CASSSPRKGYTF

v_call: TRBV15
clone_size: -
j_call: TRBJ1-6
d_call: TRBD1
cdr3_nt: TGTGCCACCAGCAGAGGGACAGGGAAATGGTCACCCCTCCACTTT
cdr3_aa: CATSRGTGKWSPLHF

v_call: TRBV9
clone_size: -
j_call: TRBJ2-3
d_call: TRBD1
cdr3_nt: TGTGCCAGCAGCGTAGTTATGGCAGGGGGCAAAGATACGCAGTATTTT
cdr3_aa: CASSVVMAGGKDTQYF

v_call: TRBV10-2
clone_size: -
j_call: TRBJ1-2
d_call: TRBD1
cdr3_nt: TGCGCCAGCAGTGAGTTGGGAAACGGACAGGGCTTAAACTATGGCTACACCTTC
cdr3_aa: CASSELGNGQGLNYGYTF

v_call: TRBV2
clone_size: -
j_call: TRBJ1-3
d_call: TRBD1
cdr3_nt: TGTGCCAGCAGATCGACAGGGCTCACTGGAAACACCATATATTTT
cdr3_aa: CASRSTGLTGNTIYF

v_call: TRBV9
clone_size: -
j_call: TRBJ1-2
d_call: TRBD1
cdr3_nt: TGTGCCAGCAGCGCCGGACAGGGAATCTATGGCTACACCTTC
cdr3_aa: CASSAGQGIYGYTF

v_call: TRBV11-1
clone_size: -
j_call: TRBJ2-2
d_call: TRBD1
cdr3_nt: TGTGCCAGCAGCTCTAGGACAGGATACACCGGGGAGCTGTTTTTT
cdr3_aa: CASSSRTGYTGELFF

v_call: TRBV20-1
clone_size: few
j_call: TRBJ1-2
d_call: -
cdr3_nt: TGCAGTGCTAGAGCGAGGGTTGGCTACACCTTC
cdr3_aa: CSARARVGYTF

v_call: TRBV4-3
clone_size: -
j_call: TRBJ1-1
d_call: -
cdr3_nt: TGCGCCAGCAGCCAAGATAAGAGGATAATGAACACTGAAGCTTTCTTT
cdr3_aa: CASSQDKRIMNTEAFF

v_call: TRBV23-1
clone_size: -
j_call: TRBJ1-5
d_call: TRBD1
cdr3_nt: TGCGCCAGCAGTCAATGGACAGGGGTGGGTCAGCCCCAGCATTTT
cdr3_aa: CASSQWTGVGQPQHF

v_call: TRBV30
clone_size: -
j_call: TRBJ2-5
d_call: TRBD2
cdr3_nt: TGTGCCTGGAATCGGGGGGGCCAAGAGACCCAGTACTTC
cdr3_aa: CAWNRGGQETQYF

v_call: TRBV11-3
clone_size: -
j_call: TRBJ2-3
d_call: TRBD2
cdr3_nt: TGTGCCAGCAGCTTAGGGACTAGCGACCGCACAGATACGCAGTATTTT
cdr3_aa: CASSLGTSDRTDTQYF

v_call: TRBV6-5
clone_size: -
j_call: TRBJ2-1
d_call: -
cdr3_nt: TGTGCCAGCAGTTACTCGGCGGATGAGCAGTTCTTC
cdr3_aa: CASSYSADEQFF

v_call: TRBV7-2
clone_size: -
j_call: TRBJ2-3
d_call: -
cdr3_nt: TGTGCCAGCAGCTTTCGGACAGGCACAGATACGCAGTATTTT
cdr3_aa: CASSFRTGTDTQYF

v_call: TRBV6-5
clone_size: -
j_call: TRBJ2-7
d_call: TRBD1
cdr3_nt: TGTGCCAGCAGTTACTCAACAGGGGTGCAGTACTTC
cdr3_aa: CASSYSTGVQYF

v_call: TRBV2
clone_size: -
j_call: TRBJ2-5
d_call: TRBD2
cdr3_nt: TGTGCCAGCGGAGGGACTAGCGGGGAGACCCAGTACTTC
cdr3_aa: CASGGTSGETQYF

v_call: TRBV7-2
clone_size: -
j_call: TRBJ2-1
d_call: TRBD2
cdr3_nt: TGTGCCAGCAGCTCCCGGTCTAGCGGGAGGAAGAATGAGCAGTTCTTC
cdr3_aa: CASSSRSSGRKNEQFF

v_call: TRBV10-1
clone_size: few
j_call: TRBJ2-7
d_call: -
cdr3_nt: TGCGCCAGCAGTGGTCAGGGTTACCACGAGCAGTACTTC
cdr3_aa: CASSGQGYHEQYF

v_call: TRBV10-2
clone_size: -
j_call: TRBJ1-1
d_call: TRBD1
cdr3_nt: TGCGCCAGCAGTGGTATAAACAGGGGAGTGAACACTGAAGCTTTCTTT
cdr3_aa: CASSGINRGVNTEAFF

v_call: TRBV18
clone_size: -
j_call: TRBJ1-2
d_call: TRBD1
cdr3_nt: TGTGCCAGCTCACCCGGGACAGGGATCGACTATGGCTACACCTTC
cdr3_aa: CASSPGTGIDYGYTF

v_call: TRBV20-1
clone_size: -
j_call: TRBJ1-1
d_call: -
cdr3_nt: TGCAGTGCTCAATACACTGAAGCTTTCTTT
cdr3_aa: CSAQYTEAFF

v_call: TRBV28
clone_size: once
j_call: TRBJ2-5
d_call: -
cdr3_nt: TGTGCCAGCGATAACTGGGGGGGGCCGGGGGAGACCCAGTACTTC
cdr3_aa: CASDNWGGPGETQYF

v_call: TRBV6-5
clone_size: -
j_call: TRBJ1-6
d_call: TRBD1
cdr3_nt: TGTGCCAGCACGGACAGGGGTCTATATTCACCCCTCCACTTT
cdr3_aa: CASTDRGLYSPLHF

v_call: TRBV6-5
clone_size: -
j_call: TRBJ1-1
d_call: -
cdr3_nt: TGTGCCAGCAGTTACCCCCCCCACGAGGCTTTCTTT
cdr3_aa: CASSYPPHEAFF

v_call: TRBV29-1
clone_size: -
j_call: TRBJ2-2
d_call: TRBD2
cdr3_nt: TGCAGCGGGGTTAGCGGGACGGGAACCGGGGAGCTGTTTTTT
cdr3_aa: CSGVSGTGTGELFF

v_call: TRBV5-4
clone_size: -
j_call: TRBJ1-2
d_call: TRBD1
cdr3_nt: TGTGCCAGCAGATATAGGGACAGGGCTAACTATGGCTACACCTTC
cdr3_aa: CASRYRDRANYGYTF

v_call: TRBV19
clone_size: -
j_call: TRBJ2-1
d_call: -
cdr3_nt: TGTGCCAGTATTGCGGGGTGGAACAATGAGCAGTTCTTC
cdr3_aa: CASIAGWNNEQFF

v_call: TRBV5-4
clone_size: -
j_call: TRBJ2-3
d_call: TRBD2
cdr3_nt: TGTGCCAGCAGCTTGGAAGTAGCGGGACATAGCACAGATACGCAGTATTTT
cdr3_aa: CASSLEVAGHSTDTQYF

v_call: TRBV30
clone_size: -
j_call: TRBJ2-5
d_call: TRBD2
cdr3_nt: TGTGCCTGGAGCTTCTCCCGGACTAGCGGGGGGGAAATACCACCCCAGTACTTC
cdr3_aa: CAWSFSRTSGGEIPPQYF

v_call: TRBV11-3
clone_size: once
j_call: TRBJ1-1
d_call: -
cdr3_nt: TGTGCCAGCAGCTCCCAAACAGGCCCAACTGAAGCTTTCTTT
cdr3_aa: CASSSQTGPTEAFF

v_call: TRBV4-2
clone_size: -
j_call: TRBJ2-3
d_call: -
cdr3_nt: TGTGCCAGCAGCCAAGATACCAGGATAGCGGGCACAGATACGCAGTATTTT
cdr3_aa: CASSQDTRIAGTDTQYF

v_call: TRBV18
clone_size: -
j_call: TRBJ1-4
d_call: TRBD1
cdr3_nt: TGTGCCAGCTCACCAGGGACAGGGTGGGATGAAAAACTGTTTTTT
cdr3_aa: CASSPGTGWDEKLFF

v_call: TRBV6-5
clone_size: -
j_call: TRBJ2-2
d_call: TRBD2
cdr3_nt: TGTGCCAGCAGTCGGACTAGCTCGAACACCGGGGAGCTGTTTTTT
cdr3_aa: CASSRTSSNTGELFF

v_call: TRBV28
clone_size: -
j_call: TRBJ2-5
d_call: -
cdr3_nt: TGTGCCAGCAGTTTACCTCCAGGCGCCCAAGAGACCCAGTACTTC
cdr3_aa: CASSLPPGAQETQYF

v_call: TRBV27
clone_size: -
j_call: TRBJ2-3
d_call: TRBD2
cdr3_nt: TGTGCCAGCAGTCTAAAAGCGGGAGAGGGCCCCCCCCATACGCAGTATTTT
cdr3_aa: CASSLKAGEGPPHTQYF

v_call: TRBV19
clone_size: -
j_call: TRBJ1-2
d_call: -
cdr3_nt: TGTGCCAGTAGTACCCGTGCGCTCCTCCTCACGAACTATGGCTACACCTTC
cdr3_aa: CASSTRALLLTNYGYTF

v_call: TRBV19
clone_size: -
j_call: TRBJ1-2
d_call: -
cdr3_nt: TGTGCCAGTAGTATGAGTCCCTCAGGCTACACCTTC
cdr3_aa: CASSMSPSGYTF

v_call: TRBV7-9
clone_size: -
j_call: TRBJ2-7
d_call: -
cdr3_nt: TGTGCCAGCAGCTTAACAGCACCCTACGAGCAGTACTTC
cdr3_aa: CASSLTAPYEQYF

v_call: TRBV7-9
clone_size: -
j_call: TRBJ2-3
d_call: -
cdr3_nt: TGTGCCAGCAGCCAAGCGGCCGGCACAGATACGCAGTATTTT
cdr3_aa: CASSQAAGTDTQYF

v_call: TRBV6-5
clone_size: -
j_call: TRBJ2-7
d_call: TRBD1
cdr3_nt: TGTGCCAGCAGTCCGGGACAGGGTACCTACGAGCAGTACTTC
cdr3_aa: CASSPGQGTYEQYF